This T cell receptor (beta chain) was captured in a study of T cell responses to AZD1222 COVID-19 vaccine. Notes on the study in general: Elevations in Spike-specific TCR breadth and depth followed administration of two AZD1222 doses.

Concerning this clone: Antigen unknown.

TCRdb keeps only in-frame clones here, not all; method: immunoSEQ multiplex PCR. The repertoire holds roughly 86,000 clones, with approximately 81% as singletons. Germline-derived CDR1 and CDR2 are SGHAT and FQNNGV. The CDR3 is 15 amino acids. The germline V and J ends were trimmed by 1 base and 0 bases, with 9 bases remaining between them. The receptor was derived from an adult who received the AZD1222 COVID-19 vaccine. This specimen was peripheral blood, taken 28 days after the second AZD1222 dose. This chain joins TRBV11-2 and TRBJ1-1, with D uncertain. CDR3 sequence: CASSLVPLMNTEAFF. CDR3 sequence (DNA): TGTGCCAGCAGCTTAGTACCCCTCATGAACACTGAAGCTTTCTTT.